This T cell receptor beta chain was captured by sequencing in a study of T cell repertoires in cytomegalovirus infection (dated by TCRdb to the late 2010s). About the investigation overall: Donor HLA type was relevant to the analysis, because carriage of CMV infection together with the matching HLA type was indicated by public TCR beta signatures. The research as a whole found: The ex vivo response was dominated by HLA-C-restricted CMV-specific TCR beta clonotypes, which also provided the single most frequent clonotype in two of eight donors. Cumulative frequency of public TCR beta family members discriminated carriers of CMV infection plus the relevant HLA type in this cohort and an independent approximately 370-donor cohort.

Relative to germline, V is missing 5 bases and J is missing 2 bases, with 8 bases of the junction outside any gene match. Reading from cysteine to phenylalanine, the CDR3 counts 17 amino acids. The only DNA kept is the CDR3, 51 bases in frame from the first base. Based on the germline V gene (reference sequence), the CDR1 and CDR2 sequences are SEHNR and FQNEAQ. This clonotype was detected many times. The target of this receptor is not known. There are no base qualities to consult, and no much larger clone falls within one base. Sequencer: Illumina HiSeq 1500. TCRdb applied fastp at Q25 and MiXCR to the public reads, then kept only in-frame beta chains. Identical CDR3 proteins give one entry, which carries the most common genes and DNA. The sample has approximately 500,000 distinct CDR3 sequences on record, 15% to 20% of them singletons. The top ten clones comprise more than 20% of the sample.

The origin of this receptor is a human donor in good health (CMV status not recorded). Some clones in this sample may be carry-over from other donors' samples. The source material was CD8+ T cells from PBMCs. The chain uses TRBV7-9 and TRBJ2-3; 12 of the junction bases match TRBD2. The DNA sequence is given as TGTGCCAGCAGCCGCCGTACTAGCGGGGGGCCCACAGATACGCAGTATTTT. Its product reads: CASSRRTSGGPTDTQYF.